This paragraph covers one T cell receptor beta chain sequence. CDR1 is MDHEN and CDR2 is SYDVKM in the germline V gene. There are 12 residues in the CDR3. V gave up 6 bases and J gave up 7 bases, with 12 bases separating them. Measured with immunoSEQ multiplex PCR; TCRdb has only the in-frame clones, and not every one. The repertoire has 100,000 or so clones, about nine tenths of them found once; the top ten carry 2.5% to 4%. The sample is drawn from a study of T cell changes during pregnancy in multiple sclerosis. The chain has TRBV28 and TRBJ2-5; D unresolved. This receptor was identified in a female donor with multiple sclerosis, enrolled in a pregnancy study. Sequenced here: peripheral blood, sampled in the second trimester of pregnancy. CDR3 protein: CASSPTHWTQYF. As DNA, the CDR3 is TGTGCCAGCAGCCCTACGCATTGGACCCAGTACTTC.